This TCR beta chain was retrieved from a study of beta chain features in type 1 diabetes. On this clone: Its target is not known.

Blood was collected once per donor into heparin, averaging roughly 0.12 L. The authors sorted CD4+ naive, central memory, regulatory and stem cell-like memory cells via CD45RO/CCR7/CD25/CD127/CD95/CD27. The investigators reverse transcribed all of the isolated RNA, so they sequenced expressed TCRB transcripts. TCRdb keeps only in-frame clones here, not all; method: immunoSEQ multiplex PCR. The table shows 680,000 or so clones, with around 15% occurring only once. The CDR3 loop spans 15 amino acids. Trimming took 4 bases from V and 0 from J; bases not matched to a gene: 6. Germline-derived CDR1 and CDR2 are SGHTA and FQGTGA. Study-wide results and caveats: Sampled from patients, naive, central memory and Treg TCRB repertoires appeared more similar than those sampled from healthy donors.

The TCR originated in a man aged 18 to 29 in good health. The sample taken for sequencing was naive CD4+ T cells from blood. The rearrangement joins TRBV7-3 to TRBJ2-7; 7 bases map to TRBD1. CDR3 in DNA: TGTGCCAGCAGCTCTCTGACAGGGTACTCCTACGAGCAGTACTTC. This codes for CASSSLTGYSYEQYF.